The sequence of this TCR beta chain was determined in a study of CD8 T cells in ankylosing spondylitis. TCRdb redid the calling of the 5' RACE reads with MiXCR, one entry per CDR3 protein. The repertoire consists of 380,000 or so distinct CDR3 sequences, with 20% to 25% occurring once and the leading ten covering roughly 14%. Germline lookup yields CDR1 ENHRY and CDR2 SYGVKD. The CDR3 is 15 residues long. V was pared by 6 bases and J by 1 base, with 9 bases of the junction left unmatched. The V gene is TRBV10-3, the J gene TRBJ2-7, with 7 bases lining up with TRBD1. What was sequenced was blood, either unsorted or a sorted T cell fraction (not recorded which). This receptor was identified in a male donor with ankylosing spondylitis or in good health (not recorded which). Here the CDR3 DNA reads TGTGCCATCAGCGAACGGACAGGTACTTCCTACGAGCAGTACTTC. Amino acids: CAISERTGTSYEQYF.